One and the same sample provided the 23 T cell receptor beta chains below, sequenced in a study of blood T cell repertoires in COVID-19 (TCRdb year 2020). The library was built by means of the immunoSEQ multiplex PCR assay. The clones in this table, taken by TCRdb from immuneACCESS, are in-frame only. Not every clone is retained; where verified, under half of the shortfall comes from an unresolved V gene, and the cause of the rest is unknown. The sample contains a few hundred thousand clones, 85% to 90% of them found a single time. In total, the top ten clones hold 1.5% to 2% of the sample. The sequencing sample was made of PBMCs or T cells enriched from blood (not recorded which). These receptors were taken from a woman aged 40 to 49 who had recovered from COVID-19.

The CDR3 nucleotides read TGCAGTGCTAGTGGGGGGGAGCCACTCCCAACTAATGAAAAACTGTTTTTT. Translation gives CSASGGEPLPTNEKLFF. The J gene is TRBJ1-4, the V gene TRBV20-1, with a possible D match to TRBD1 (5 bases). The CDR3 contains 17 residues. Germline V gene data show CDR1 as DFQATT and CDR2 as SNEGSKA (reference sequence). The germline V and J ends were trimmed by 3 bases and 0 bases, with 17 bases remaining between them.

The V gene is TRBV10-1, the J gene TRBJ2-7; D might be TRBD1 (5 bases). Germline loops: CDR1 WNHNN, CDR2 SYGVQD (reference sequence). This CDR3 is built from 13 residues. V was clipped by 5 bases and J by 0 bases, with 8 bases between them. The CDR3 is CASSYDSSYEQYF. In nucleotides, the CDR3 is TGCGCCAGCAGTTACGACAGCTCCTACGAGCAGTACTTC.

The chain recombines TRBV14 with TRBJ1-1, with 7 bases fitting TRBD1. Germline lookup yields CDR1 SGHDN and CDR2 FVKESK. The CDR3 spans 15 residues. Trimming cost V 2 bases and J 0 bases; bases outside gene matches: 3. The CDR3 DNA reads TGTGCCAGCAGCCAATGGACAGGAATGAACACTGAAGCTTTCTTT. Its translation is CASSQWTGMNTEAFF.

As DNA, the CDR3 is TGTGCCATCAGTGAGCGGGACAGGCTAAACTATGGCTACACCTTC. This gives the protein CAISERDRLNYGYTF. V is TRBV10-3 and J is TRBJ1-2; 8 nucleotides align to TRBD1. The CDR3 has 15 amino acids. Losses at the gene ends were 2 bases for V and 2 bases for J; bases not matched to a gene: 4. Germline CDR1 and CDR2: ENHRY and SYGVKD.

V is TRBV19 and J is TRBJ1-1; 9 bases map to TRBD1. V dropped 1 base and J dropped 5; count of bases not matched to a gene: 11. The CDR3 is 17 residues long. Germline CDR1 is LNHDA and CDR2 is SQIVND (reference sequence). CDR3 sequence: CASSIGPGTGYLTEAFF. CDR3 sequence (DNA): TGTGCCAGTAGTATAGGTCCCGGGACAGGGTACCTGACTGAAGCTTTCTTT.

A few counts support this clone. V usage is TRBV3-1 (or the pseudogene TRBV3-2) and J usage is TRBJ2-7; a possible D gene is TRBD1 (6 bases). V lost 3 bases to trimming and J lost 0 bases, with 18 bases between them. Germline V lookup: CDR1 LGHDT, CDR2 YNNKEL (reference sequence). This CDR3 spans 17 amino acids. CDR3 DNA sequence: TGTGCCAGCAGCCATGGCTACAGACAGGCTGTCTCCTACGAGCAGTACTTC. Translated, it gives CASSHGYRQAVSYEQYF.

J is TRBJ1-2 and V is TRBV7-8; TRBD1 is a possible D gene (6 bases). This CDR3 comprises 13 residues. Germline V gives CDR1 SGHVS, CDR2 FQNEAQ. V was shortened by 5 bases and J by 2 bases, with 9 bases between the two germline ends. The CDR3 DNA reads as TGTGCCAGCAGCCCAGACAGGAACTATGGCTACACCTTC. Its translation is CASSPDRNYGYTF. The whole variable domain, remainder taken from reference TRBV7-8 and TRBJ1-2, is GAGVSQSPRYKVAKRGQDVALRCDPISGHVSLFWYQQALGQGPEFLTYFQNEAQLDKSGLPSDRFFAERPEGSVSTLKIQRTQQEDSAVYLCASSPDRNYGYTFGSGTRLTVV.

The V and J genes are TRBV21-1 and TRBJ2-1; TRBD2, the table's D call, lacks a check against the DNA. TRBV21-1 is a pseudogene locus. The CDR3 spans 18 residues. The CDR3 sequence: CASSKDGTSGDIYNEQFF. The DNA of the CDR3 is TGTGCCAGCAGCAAAGACGGGACTAGCGGGGACATTTACAATGAGCAGTTCTTC.

This chain uses TRBV24-1 with TRBJ2-3, with D possibly being TRBD1 (6 bases). Germline V gives CDR1 KGHDR, CDR2 SFDVKD. The CDR3 covers 18 residues. V lost 2 bases, J lost 1 base, and 18 bases lay in between. The CDR3 DNA reads as TGTGCCACCAGTGATTCAAAGGGGGAGACAGAAGGCACAGATACGCAGTATTTT. Amino acids: CATSDSKGETEGTDTQYF.

V gene TRBV29-1 combines with J gene TRBJ1-1, with a weak D call TRBD1 (5 bases). Germline CDR1 is SQVTM and CDR2 is ANQGSEA. CDR3 length: 11 residues. Trimming took off 6 bases at V and 8 bases at J, with 13 bases between the two ends. The DNA for the CDR3 is TGCAGCGTAGCTTGGGGGGGAGAAGCTTTCTTT. Amino acid sequence: CSVAWGGEAFF.

V and J are TRBV30 and TRBJ2-1; 10 nucleotides line up with TRBD1. Germline V CDR1 and CDR2: GTSNPN, SVGIG (reference sequence). CDR3 size: 15 residues. V trimming: 3 bases; J trimming: 9 bases; junction bases outside the gene matches: 11. The CDR3 sequence: CAWRGTGDVFSEQFF. Here the CDR3 DNA reads TGTGCCTGGAGAGGGACAGGGGACGTCTTCAGTGAGCAGTTCTTC.

This chain links TRBV5-6 with TRBJ1-5; the D is unclear. The CDR3 extends over 16 amino acids. Trimming cost V 6 bases and J 2 bases, with 18 bases left between them. The germline gives CDR1 SGHDT, CDR2 YYEEEE. CDR3 loop: CASKSLTRGGNQPQHF. CDR3 DNA: TGTGCCAGCAAATCCTTAACACGAGGTGGCAATCAGCCCCAGCATTTT. The full variable domain, rest sourced from reference TRBV5-6 and TRBJ1-5, is DAGVTQSPTHLIKTRGQQVTLRCSPKSGHDTVSWYQQALGQGPQFIFQYYEEEERQRGNFPDRFSGHQFPNYSSELNVNALLLGDSALYLCASKSLTRGGNQPQHFGDGTRLSIL.

This rearrangement joins TRBV19 to TRBJ1-2; weak D call: TRBD1 (5 bases). Looked up from germline, CDR1 is LNHDA and CDR2 is SQIVND (reference sequence). The V gene lost 3 bases and the J gene lost 0 bases, with 23 bases spanning the gap. This CDR3 has 19 amino acids. The CDR3 sequence is CASSISSTEILPSNYGYTF. The CDR3 nucleotides read TGTGCCAGTAGTATTAGTTCGACAGAGATCTTGCCGTCTAACTATGGCTACACCTTC.

The rearrangement links TRBV10-2 to TRBJ1-1; 7 bases are shared with TRBD1. V lost 7 bases, J lost 3 bases, and 2 bases stayed unmatched. Germline-derived CDR1 and CDR2 are WSHSY and SAAADI. The CDR3 consists of 12 residues. CDR3 sequence: CASTDRDTEAFF. CDR3 nucleotide sequence: TGCGCCAGCACCGACAGGGACACTGAAGCTTTCTTT.

The chain joins TRBV18 to TRBJ1-3; no clear D. The germline V gene encodes CDR1 KGHSH and CDR2 LQKENI. The CDR3 has 15 residues. The ends were cut back, 2 bases at V and 0 bases at J, with 8 bases in the middle. CDR3 nucleotide sequence: TGTGCCAGCTCACCAACAACAACCTCTGGAAACACCATATATTTT. It translates to CASSPTTTSGNTIYF.

This clone showed up just once. The chain couples TRBV12-3 or TRBV12-4 to TRBJ2-1; D gene unclear. V was pared by 5 bases and J by 8 bases, with 7 bases between. This CDR3 comprises 11 residues. CDR3 in DNA: TGTGCCAGCAGTCCGCTAGATGAGCAGTTCTTC. This translates into CASSPLDEQFF.

The CDR3 loop reads CASSATGTGDTF. The CDR3 coding sequence is TGTGCCAGCAGCGCCACCGGGACAGGGGACACCTTC. The chain joins TRBV27 to TRBJ1-2, with TRBD1 identical over 10 bases. V was clipped by 6 bases and J by 12 bases; unmatched bases: 7. CDR3 length: 12 residues. Germline V gene lookup returns CDR1 MNHEY and CDR2 SMNVEV (reference sequence).

The V and J genes are TRBV5-1 and TRBJ2-1; 13 bases line up with TRBD2. Germline-derived CDR1 and CDR2 are SGHRS and YFSETQ. Losses at the gene ends were 4 bases for V and 7 bases for J; bases not matched to a gene: 8. This CDR3 has 16 amino acids. CDR3 in DNA: TGCGCCAGCAGCGCTGCTGGACTAGCGGGAGTAAATGAGCAGTTCTTC. Encoded protein: CASSAAGLAGVNEQFF. Full variable domain (rest looked up from reference TRBV5-1 and TRBJ2-1): KAGVTQTPRYLIKTRGQQVTLSCSPISGHRSVSWYQQTPGQGLQFLFEYFSETQRNKGNFPGRFSGRQFSNSRSEMNVSTLELGDSALYLCASSAAGLAGVNEQFFGPGTRLTVL.

The gene calls are TRBV19 and TRBJ2-7, with D maybe TRBD1 (6 bases). Per the germline V gene, CDR1 is LNHDA and CDR2 is SQIVND (reference sequence). The CDR3 consists of 17 residues. V was cut by 3 bases and J by 5 bases, with 23 bases left in between. The CDR3 spells CASSMGAISGSFHEQYF. The CDR3 DNA follows: TGTGCCAGTAGTATGGGGGCGATCTCGGGGAGCTTCCACGAGCAGTACTTC.

The rearrangement joins TRBV7-2 to TRBJ2-1; no reliable D call. Trimming shortened V by 5 bases and J by 0 bases, and 5 bases separated the two germline ends. The CDR3 is 13 amino acids. Germline assignment: CDR1 SGHTA and CDR2 FQGNSA. DNA of the CDR3: TGTGCCAGCAGCCCCAGCTCCTACAATGAGCAGTTCTTC. Its translation is CASSPSSYNEQFF.

The chain links TRBV29-1 to TRBJ2-3; tentative D call: TRBD2 (6 bases). The CDR3 is 14 residues long. Germline CDR1 reads SQVTM; CDR2 reads ANQGSEA. The V gene lost 3 bases and the J gene lost 2 bases, with 12 bases spanning the gap. The CDR3 sequence: CSVDVEGPTDTQYF. The CDR3 DNA is TGCAGCGTTGATGTGGAGGGACCCACAGATACGCAGTATTTT.

The V gene is TRBV3-1 (or the pseudogene TRBV3-2), the J gene TRBJ2-2; 7 positions match TRBD2. Germline V gives CDR1 LGHDT, CDR2 YNNKEL (reference sequence). With 1 base clipped from V and 5 bases from J, the junction kept 7 bases outside the gene matches. This CDR3 comprises 16 residues. The CDR3 DNA reads TGTGCCAGCAGCCAAGTACTGTGGACTAGTACCGGGGAGCTGTTTTTT. This sequence encodes CASSQVLWTSTGELFF.

V usage is TRBV19 and J usage is TRBJ1-1; the D is unclear. The CDR3 sequence is 13 residues long. CDR1 and CDR2 (germline): LNHDA, SQIVND (reference sequence). Trimming removed 6 bases at V and 0 bases at J, with 8 bases between. Here the CDR3 DNA reads TGTGCCAGTAGGGCATACATGAACACTGAAGCTTTCTTT. This encodes CASRAYMNTEAFF.